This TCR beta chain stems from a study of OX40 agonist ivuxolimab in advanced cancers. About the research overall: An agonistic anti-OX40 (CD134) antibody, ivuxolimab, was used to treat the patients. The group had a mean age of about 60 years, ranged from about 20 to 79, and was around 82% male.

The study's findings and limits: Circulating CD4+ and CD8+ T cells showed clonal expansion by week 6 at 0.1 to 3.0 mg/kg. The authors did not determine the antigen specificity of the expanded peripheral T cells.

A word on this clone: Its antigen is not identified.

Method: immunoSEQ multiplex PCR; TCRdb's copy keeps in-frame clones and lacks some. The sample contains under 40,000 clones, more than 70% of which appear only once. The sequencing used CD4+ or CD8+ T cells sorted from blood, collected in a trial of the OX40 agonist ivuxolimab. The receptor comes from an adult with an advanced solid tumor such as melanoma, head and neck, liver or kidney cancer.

The CDR3 protein is CASSTFSLTGNTIYF. CDR3 bases: TGTGCCAGTAGTACCTTCTCTCTTACTGGAAACACCATATATTTT. The chain has TRBV19 and TRBJ1-3; D is undetermined. This CDR3 is 15 amino acids long. Germline CDR1 LNHDA, CDR2 SQIVND (reference sequence). Between the trimmed V and J ends, which lost 4 bases and 2 bases, there was a span of 12 bases. Together with reference TRBV19 and TRBJ1-3, the CDR3 gives the full variable domain: DGGITQSPKYLFRKEGQNVTLSCEQNLNHDAMYWYRQDPGQGLRLIYYSQIVNDFQKGDIAEGYSVSREKKESFPLTVTSAQKNPTAFYLCASSTFSLTGNTIYFGEGSWLTVV.